The present entry profiles one TCR beta chain with its context. The method was immunoSEQ multiplex PCR; TCRdb's version includes in-frame clones alone and lacks a portion of them. The sample has 200,000 to 300,000 clones; 88% are singletons. Deletions cut 3 bases from V and 6 bases from J, with 16 bases between. The length of the CDR3 is 16 residues. Germline-derived CDR1 and CDR2 are KGHDR and SFDVKD. The sample comes from a study of blood T cell repertoires in COVID-19. The rearrangement joins TRBV24-1 to TRBJ2-2, with TRBD1 as a possible D gene (5 bases). The sequenced sample consisted of PBMCs or T cells enriched from blood (not recorded which). This receptor was obtained from a woman aged 40-49 years with acute COVID-19. The chain's CDR3 is CATSDRSGPGPGELFF. The CDR3 bases are TGTGCCACCAGTGATCGCTCGGGCCCAGGGCCCGGGGAGCTGTTTTTT.